This T cell receptor beta chain was captured in a study of regulatory T cells in long-lasting Graves disease. Study-level information: Graves' cases, newly diagnosed, had used antithyroid drugs under 3 months. Findings and limits, study-wide: Owing to a sample size that was small, accuracy may have been reduced.

Sequencing libraries for TCR beta were prepared with iRepertoire HTBI primers and Arm-PCR of CDR3 regions. TCRdb re-derived calls from the multiplex PCR reads in MiXCR, one entry per CDR3 protein. The top ten hold 8% to 10% of the sample, which has some 500,000 distinct CDR3 sequences, less than 15% seen once. This clonotype has a handful of counts. Antigen unknown. Time point meaning: newly diagnosed GD, antithyroid drugs for less than 3 months. PBMCs were the source of the RNA used for TCR sequencing. Trimming removed 0 bases at V and 3 bases at J, with 9 bases between. CDR1 is SGHTA, CDR2 FQGNSA, per germline. The CDR3 is 14 residues long. The same specimen was also included in a second study, on T cells in Graves' hyperthyroidism and ophthalmopathy.

The specimen was peripheral blood mononuclear cells (PBMCs), collected at new diagnosis, from a patient treated with antithyroid drugs. This TCR was recovered from a man aged 30 to 39 with Graves disease. The rearrangement uses TRBV7-2 and TRBJ2-7, with D possibly matching TRBD1 (6 bases). The CDR3 DNA reads as TGTGCCAGCAGCTTAGCACAGGGTCACTACGAGCAGTACTTC. Amino acids: CASSLAQGHYEQYF.